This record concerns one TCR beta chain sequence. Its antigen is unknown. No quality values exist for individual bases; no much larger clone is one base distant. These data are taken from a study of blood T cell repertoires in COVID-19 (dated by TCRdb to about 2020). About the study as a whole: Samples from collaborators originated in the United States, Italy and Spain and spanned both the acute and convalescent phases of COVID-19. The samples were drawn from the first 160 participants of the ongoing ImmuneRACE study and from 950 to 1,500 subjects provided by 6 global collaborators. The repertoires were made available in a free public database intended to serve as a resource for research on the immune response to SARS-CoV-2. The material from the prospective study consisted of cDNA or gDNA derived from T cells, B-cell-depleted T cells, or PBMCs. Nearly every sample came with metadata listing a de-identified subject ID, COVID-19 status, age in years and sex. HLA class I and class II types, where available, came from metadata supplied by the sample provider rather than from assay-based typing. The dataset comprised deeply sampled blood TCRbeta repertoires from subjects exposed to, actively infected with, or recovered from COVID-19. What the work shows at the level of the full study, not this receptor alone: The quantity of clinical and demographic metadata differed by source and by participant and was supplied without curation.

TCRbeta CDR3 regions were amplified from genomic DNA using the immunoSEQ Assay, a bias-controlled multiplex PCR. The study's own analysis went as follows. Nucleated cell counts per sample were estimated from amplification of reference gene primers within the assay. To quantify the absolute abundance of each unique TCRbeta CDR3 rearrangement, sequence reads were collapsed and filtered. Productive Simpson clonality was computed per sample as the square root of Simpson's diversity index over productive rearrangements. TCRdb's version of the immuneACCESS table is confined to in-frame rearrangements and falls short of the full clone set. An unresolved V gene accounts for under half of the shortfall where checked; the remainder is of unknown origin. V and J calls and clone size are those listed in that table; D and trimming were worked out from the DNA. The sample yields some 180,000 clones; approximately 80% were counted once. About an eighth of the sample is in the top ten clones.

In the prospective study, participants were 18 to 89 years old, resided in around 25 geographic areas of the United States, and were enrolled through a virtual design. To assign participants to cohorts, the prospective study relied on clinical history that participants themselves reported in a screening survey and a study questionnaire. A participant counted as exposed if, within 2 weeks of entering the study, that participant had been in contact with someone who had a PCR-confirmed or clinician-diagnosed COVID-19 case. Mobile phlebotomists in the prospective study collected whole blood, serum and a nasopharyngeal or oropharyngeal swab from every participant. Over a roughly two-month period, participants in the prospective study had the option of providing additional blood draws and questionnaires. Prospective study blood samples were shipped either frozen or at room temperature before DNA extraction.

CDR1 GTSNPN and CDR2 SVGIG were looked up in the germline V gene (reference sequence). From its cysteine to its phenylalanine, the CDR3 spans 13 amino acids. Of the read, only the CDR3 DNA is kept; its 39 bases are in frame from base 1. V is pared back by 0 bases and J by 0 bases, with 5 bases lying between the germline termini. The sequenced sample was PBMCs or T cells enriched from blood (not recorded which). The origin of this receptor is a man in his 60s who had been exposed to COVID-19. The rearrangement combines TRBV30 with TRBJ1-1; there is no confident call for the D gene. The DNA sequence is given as TGTGCCTGGAGTGTACTGCTGAACACTGAAGCTTTCTTT. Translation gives CAWSVLLNTEAFF.